The next 4 T cell receptor beta chains were all read from a single sample in a study of monozygotic twins with inflammatory bowel disease. Each CDR3 protein gets one entry in TCRdb, which reprocessed the 5' RACE reads and gives no DNA. This sample's table reports around 200,000 distinct CDR3 sequences. Sample: blood. The receptors come from a human donor with ulcerative colitis or Crohn's disease, or a healthy co-twin of an affected twin (not recorded which).

V usage is TRBV5-1 and J usage is TRBJ1-1; TCRdb lists TRBD1, though no DNA is available to test this call. Germline assignment: CDR1 SGHRS and CDR2 YFSETQ. This CDR3 has 13 amino acids. The CDR3 sequence is CASSPGQEVKAFF.

The rearrangement links TRBV5-5 to TRBJ2-5; TCRdb picks TRBD1, but there is no DNA to check that call. This CDR3 spans 15 amino acids. Germline assignment: CDR1 SGHKS and CDR2 YYEKEE (reference sequence). CDR3 amino acids: CASREGEEPSETQYF.

The V gene is TRBV3-1, the J gene TRBJ1-6. This CDR3 is 16 amino acids long. The germline V gene has CDR1 LGHDT and CDR2 YNNKEL (reference sequence). This CDR3 is CASSHRQPSRSSPLHF.

The J gene is TRBJ2-7, the V gene TRBV5-1; there is no DNA to check the TCRdb D call of TRBD1. Germline CDR1 is SGHRS and CDR2 is YFSETQ. The CDR3 has 16 amino acids. The CDR3 loop is CASSAFLLDRGGEQYF.